The 27 T cell receptor beta chains in this list originate from one sample, sequenced in a study of blood T cell repertoires in COVID-19. Clones were sequenced by immunoSEQ multiplex PCR, and TCRdb holds only the in-frame ones, with some missing. The sample consists of around 340,000 clones, approximately 86% of them appearing once. The sample consisted of PBMCs or T cells enriched from blood (not recorded which). These receptors were taken from a woman aged 40 to 50 with acute COVID-19.

The chain is built from TRBV5-1 and TRBJ2-1; D is unclear. This CDR3 spans 16 amino acids. Trimming left V 0 bases short and J 1 base short, with 11 bases between. Germline CDR1 SGHRS, CDR2 YFSETQ. The CDR3 region has the DNA TGCGCCAGCAGCTTGGAGCTGGGCCGGTCCTACAATGAGCAGTTCTTC. Translated, it gives CASSLELGRSYNEQFF.

This sequence joins TRBV19 and TRBJ1-4, with TRBD1 identical over 7 bases. This CDR3 is 13 amino acids long. Trimming cost V 8 bases and J 6 bases; bases outside gene matches: 6. Per germline, CDR1 LNHDA and CDR2 SQIVND (reference sequence). The CDR3 DNA sequence: TGTGCCAGTCAGACAGGGAGAGATGAAAAACTGTTTTTT. Its translation: CASQTGRDEKLFF.

The genes are TRBV19 and TRBJ1-2; TRBD1 is a possible D gene (5 bases). Deletions cut 7 bases from V and 4 bases from J, with 16 bases between. This CDR3 has 14 residues. Germline CDR1 is LNHDA and CDR2 is SQIVND (reference sequence). This chain's CDR3 is CASMDQGVRYGYTF. The DNA for the CDR3 is TGTGCCAGTATGGACCAGGGTGTCCGCTATGGCTACACCTTC.

Notes on this clone: The sample carries other DNA sequences with the same CDR3. This sequence joins TRBV28 and TRBJ1-1; D gene unclear. This CDR3 region has 12 residues. V was clipped by 3 bases and J by 1 base, with 3 bases between them. Germline CDR1 reads MDHEN; CDR2 reads SYDVKM. CDR3 nucleotide sequence: TGTGCCAGCAGTTTCCAGAACACTGAAGCTTTCTTT. Its translation: CASSFQNTEAFF.

This clone turned up a few times. This rearrangement joins TRBV9 to TRBJ2-3; 7 positions match TRBD2. With V trimmed by 4 bases and J by 2 bases, 7 bases remained unmatched. This CDR3 is 15 amino acids long. Germline CDR1 and CDR2: SGDLS and YYNGEE. The CDR3 sequence is CASSPRDYITDTQYF. In DNA form, the CDR3 reads TGTGCCAGCAGCCCCCGGGACTATATCACAGATACGCAGTATTTT. The variable domain in full, with the rest retrieved from reference TRBV9 and TRBJ2-3, is DSGVTQTPKHLITATGQRVTLRCSPRSGDLSVYWYQQSLDQGLQFLIQYYNGEERAKGNILERFSAQQFPDLHSELNLSSLELGDSALYFCASSPRDYITDTQYFGPGTRLTVL.

The rearrangement links TRBV18 to TRBJ2-7; a weak D match, TRBD1 (6 bases). Germline CDR1 is KGHSH and CDR2 is LQKENI. Trimming pared 2 bases from V and 0 bases from J, leaving 17 bases between. The CDR3 runs to 17 residues. CDR3 residues: CASSPAGVTYSSYEQYF. In DNA, the CDR3 is TGTGCCAGCTCACCAGCAGGGGTCACTTACAGCTCCTACGAGCAGTACTTC. The full variable domain, in which reference TRBV18 and TRBJ2-7 provide the parts outside the CDR3, is NAGVMQNPRHLVRRRGQEARLRCSPMKGHSHVYWYRQLPEEGLKFMVYLQKENIIDESGMPKERFSAEFPKEGPSILRIQQVVRGDSAAYFCASSPAGVTYSSYEQYFGPGTRLTVT.

This clone is a singleton in its sample. The V call is TRBV7-2, the J call TRBJ1-1; the D gene is possibly TRBD1 (6 bases). From germline, CDR1 is SGHTA and CDR2 FQGNSA. This CDR3 is built from 15 residues. The germline V and J ends were trimmed by 1 base and 0 bases, with 9 bases remaining between them. The CDR3 region is CASSLVGAMNTEAFF. CDR3 DNA sequence: TGTGCCAGCAGCTTAGTGGGGGCGATGAACACTGAAGCTTTCTTT.

Points on this clone: Germline and junction disagree at one end, which may indicate a read error. This CDR3 reads CASRLVGGGPPNEQFF. The CDR3, as DNA: TGTGCCAGCCGCTTAGTAGGCGGGGGGCCCCCCAATGAGCAGTTCTTC. This chain links TRBV7-2 with TRBJ2-1; the match to TRBD2 covers 8 bases. This CDR3 region has 16 residues. Germline loops: CDR1 SGHTA, CDR2 FQGNSA. The variable domain in full, completed from reference TRBV7-2 and TRBJ2-1, reads GAGVSQSPSNKVTEKGKDVELRCDPISGHTALYWYRQSLGQGLEFLIYFQGNSAPDKSGLPSDRFSAERTGGSVSTLTIQRTQQEDSAVYLCASRLVGGGPPNEQFFGPGTRLTVL.

The chain has TRBV15 and TRBJ1-4, with 7 bases that match TRBD1. Looked up from germline, CDR1 is LNHNV and CDR2 is YYDKDF (reference sequence). Trimming removed 0 bases from V and 8 bases from J; junction bases left unmatched: 9. The CDR3 is 16 amino acids. CDR3 region: CATSRDTGQGGEKLFF. The CDR3 DNA follows: TGTGCCACCAGCAGAGATACGGGGCAGGGGGGAGAAAAACTGTTTTTT.

V gene TRBV3-1 (or the pseudogene TRBV3-2) combines with J gene TRBJ2-5, with D unresolved. Trimming pared 4 bases from V and 5 bases from J, leaving 11 bases between. The CDR3 length is 13 residues. Germline-derived CDR1 and CDR2 are LGHDT and YNNKEL (reference sequence). The CDR3 DNA sequence: TGTGCCAGCAGCCTGTCGGGTGGGGAGACCCAGTACTTC. Protein sequence: CASSLSGGETQYF.

J is TRBJ2-1 and V is TRBV7-9, with 13 bases aligning to TRBD2. With V trimmed by 1 base and J by 10 bases, 4 bases remained unmatched. There are 15 residues in the CDR3. From germline, CDR1 is SEHNR and CDR2 FQNEAQ (reference sequence). Here the CDR3 reads CASSLVTSGGPEQFF. The DNA for the CDR3 is TGTGCCAGCAGCTTAGTGACTAGCGGGGGGCCAGAGCAGTTCTTC.

V gene TRBV1 combines with J gene TRBJ2-7; TRBD2, the table's D call, lacks a check against the DNA. TRBV1 is labeled a pseudogene. This CDR3 region has 18 residues. CDR3 residues: CTSSLIVTRDCSSYEQYF. The CDR3 DNA reads as TGCACCAGCAGCCTTATTGTGACCCGAGACTGCAGCTCCTACGAGCAGTACTTC.

The chain recombines TRBV21-1 with TRBJ1-2. TRBV21-1 corresponds to a pseudogene. This CDR3 is built from 15 residues. The CDR3 DNA sequence: TGTGCCAGCAGCAAACCTTCTTTATTTGTAGCGGGCTACACCTTC. This sequence encodes CASSKPSLFVAGYTF.

J is TRBJ1-4 and V is TRBV5-4; 11 bases match TRBD1. Germline V lookup: CDR1 SGHNT, CDR2 YYREEE (reference sequence). The CDR3 contains 16 residues. After removal of 1 base from V and 6 bases from J, the junction contained 5 bases not matched to a gene. The CDR3 reads CASSLPGQGADEKLFF. The CDR3 DNA is TGTGCCAGCAGCTTGCCCGGACAGGGGGCCGATGAAAAACTGTTTTTT.

The V gene is TRBV7-6, the J gene TRBJ2-1; the match to TRBD2 covers 16 bases. Germline CDR1 and CDR2: SGHVS and FNYEAQ. This CDR3 comprises 16 residues. Trimming cost V 4 bases and J 9 bases; bases outside gene matches: 6. CDR3 sequence: CASSSGLAGGLGEQFF. CDR3 coding DNA: TGTGCCAGCAGCTCGGGACTAGCGGGAGGGCTGGGTGAGCAGTTCTTC.

The chain carries TRBV11-2 and TRBJ1-4; 8 positions match TRBD1. Unmatched junction bases numbered 4, after V lost 1 base and J lost 6 bases. CDR3 length: 15 residues. Germline values: CDR1 SGHAT, CDR2 FQNNGV. The CDR3 reads CASSLGDRLDEKLFF. As DNA, the CDR3 is TGTGCCAGCAGCTTAGGGGACAGGCTTGATGAAAAACTGTTTTTT.

The CDR3 protein is CSASDSNYGYTF. CDR3 coding DNA: TGCAGTGCTAGTGACAGTAACTATGGCTACACCTTC. The J gene is TRBJ1-2, the V gene TRBV20-1, with a possible D match to TRBD1 (5 bases). Germline V gene sequence: CDR1 DFQATT, CDR2 SNEGSKA (reference sequence). This CDR3 contains 12 residues. Trimming took off 3 bases at V and 1 base at J, with 6 bases between the two ends.

This chain connects TRBV9 to TRBJ2-1, with TRBD2 matching 9 bases. Germline CDR1 reads SGDLS; CDR2 reads YYNGEE. This CDR3 region has 16 residues. The ends lost 2 bases at V and 4 bases at J; junction bases unmatched: 7. CDR3 sequence (DNA): TGTGCCAGCAGCGTCTCAGCGGGAGGAAGGTACAATGAGCAGTTCTTC. It yields the protein CASSVSAGGRYNEQFF. Using reference TRBV9 and TRBJ2-1 for the parts outside the CDR3, the full variable domain is DSGVTQTPKHLITATGQRVTLRCSPRSGDLSVYWYQQSLDQGLQFLIQYYNGEERAKGNILERFSAQQFPDLHSELNLSSLELGDSALYFCASSVSAGGRYNEQFFGPGTRLTVL.

The chain links TRBV28 to TRBJ1-2, with D perhaps matching TRBD1 (6 bases). The germline V gene encodes CDR1 MDHEN and CDR2 SYDVKM. CDR3 size: 16 residues. V dropped 3 bases and J dropped 2 bases, with 16 bases sitting between them. In nucleotides, the CDR3 is TGTGCCAGCAGTTTTGGGTCAGGGGAATACAACTATGGCTACACCTTC. The encoded protein is CASSFGSGEYNYGYTF.

Only one count was recorded for this clone. The chain recombines TRBV5-5 with TRBJ2-1; 9 nucleotides align to TRBD1. This CDR3 spans 14 amino acids. Looked up from germline, CDR1 is SGHKS and CDR2 is YYEKEE (reference sequence). Germline trimming cut 4 bases from V and 9 bases from J; bases unmatched to any gene: 8. CDR3 in amino acids: CASSPTTGGSEQFF. DNA of the CDR3: TGTGCCAGCAGCCCAACTACAGGGGGCAGTGAGCAGTTCTTC.

The rearrangement links TRBV7-9 to TRBJ1-2; no clear D. CDR1 and CDR2 (germline): SEHNR, FQNEAQ (reference sequence). The CDR3 is 12 amino acids. V lost 5 bases, J lost 4 bases, and 8 bases lay in between. Here the CDR3 DNA reads TGTGCCAGCAGCCCCGGAGCCTATGGCTACACCTTC. It encodes CASSPGAYGYTF.

CDR3 amino acids: CASSPTGLAGSYEQYF. The CDR3, as DNA: TGTGCCAGCAGCCCGACAGGGCTAGCGGGATCCTACGAGCAGTACTTC. This sequence joins TRBV25-1 and TRBJ2-7, with 9 bases matching TRBD2. CDR3 length: 16 amino acids. In germline, CDR1 is MGHDK, CDR2 SYGVNS. With 6 bases clipped from V and 1 base from J, the junction kept 10 bases outside the gene matches.

This chain joins TRBV9 and TRBJ1-1; 8 positions match TRBD1. The CDR3 has 16 amino acids. Germline assignment: CDR1 SGDLS and CDR2 YYNGEE. The J segment lost 4 bases and the V segment lost 0 bases, leaving 8 bases of the junction unmatched. CDR3 residues: CASSVGGRGRLTEAFF. DNA of the CDR3: TGTGCCAGCAGCGTAGGAGGCAGGGGGCGACTCACTGAAGCTTTCTTT.

The rearrangement links TRBV3-1 (or the pseudogene TRBV3-2) to TRBJ2-5; 15 nucleotides agree with TRBD2. Germline V gene data show CDR1 as LGHDT and CDR2 as YNNKEL (reference sequence). The trim removed 4 bases at V and 5 bases at J, leaving 8 bases unmatched. CDR3 size: 17 residues. The CDR3 nucleotides are TGTGCCAGCAGCCCCGGGACTAGCGGGGGGCTGGTGGAGACCCAGTACTTC. Translating it yields CASSPGTSGGLVETQYF.

This clone was observed a handful of times. The rearrangement uses TRBV7-8 and TRBJ1-4, with 9 bases that match TRBD1. The germline CDR1 and CDR2 sequences are SGHVS and FQNEAQ. J gave up 7 bases and V 8 bases, and 5 bases lay outside the gene matches. The CDR3 loop spans 13 amino acids. Here the CDR3 reads CASGTGQGEKLFF. Here the CDR3 DNA reads TGTGCCAGCGGGACAGGGCAAGGTGAAAAACTGTTTTTT.

The chain recombines TRBV11-2 with TRBJ1-4; D is possibly TRBD1 (5 bases). From germline, CDR1 is SGHAT and CDR2 FQNNGV. The CDR3 is 16 residues long. Trimming stripped 0 bases from V and 3 bases from J, with 11 bases between. The chain's CDR3 is CASSLDGGAPNEKLFF. CDR3 bases: TGTGCCAGCAGCTTAGATGGCGGGGCTCCTAATGAAAAACTGTTTTTT.

The CDR3 loop reads CASSQIGVAEQFF. CDR3 nucleotide sequence: TGTGCCAGCTCACAGATCGGGGTCGCTGAGCAGTTCTTC. The V call is TRBV18, the J call TRBJ2-1, with D perhaps TRBD2 (5 bases). Germline CDR1 is KGHSH and CDR2 is LQKENI. This CDR3 region has 13 residues. The V end lost 4 bases, the J end lost 9 bases, and 13 bases lay between the germline ends.